This TCR beta chain is drawn from a study of cytomegalovirus exposure and HLA in healthy donors. Study-wide context: According to later analysis, the same platform produced the roughly 120 validation and 666 first-cohort repertoires.

The germline gives CDR1 MNHEY, CDR2 SMNVEV (reference sequence). V shed 5 bases and J shed 3 bases, with 11 bases lying between them. The CDR3 totals 14 residues. Study-wide points: Reports described diagnosis of cytomegalovirus status by the classifier as highly specific and sensitive.

Assay used: immunoSEQ multiplex PCR; TCRdb lists only in-frame clones, some missing. Of 250,000 to 400,000 clones listed, 70% to 90% are singletons. With regard to this clone: Its target is not known.

This clonotype originated in a man aged 30-40 years in good health and CMV-seronegative. The rearrangement joins TRBV27 to TRBJ1-5, with D perhaps matching TRBD1 (5 bases). The sample was PBMCs. This chain's CDR3 is CASSIGVPNQPQHF. The DNA of the CDR3 is TGTGCCAGCAGTATAGGGGTGCCCAATCAGCCCCAGCATTTT.